These T cell receptor beta chains were read from a single sample in a study of neurological immune-mediated disorders. Each CDR3 protein gets one entry after TCRdb re-called the 5' RACE reads with MiXCR. The data hold 84,000 or so distinct CDR3 sequences, with 3.5% to 4.5% observed a single time. The sequenced material came from PBMCs. The source is a woman aged 55-70 years with multiple sclerosis. Each CDR3 is given with its conserved first and last residue. D genes are given only for firm matches. The size of a clone is reported for some rows only, either as once, few or many, or as a class for expanded clones.

d_gene	v_gene	len	abundance	j_gene	CDR3nt	CDR3aa
-	TRBV20-1	15	many	TRBJ2-1	TGCAGTGCTAGTTCGGGGAGAGGTGTCTACAATGAGCAGTTCTTC	CSASSGRGVYNEQFF
-	TRBV6-1	14	many	TRBJ1-1	TGTGCCAGCAGTCTTCGGCCCGAGAACACTGAAGCTTTCTTT	CASSLRPENTEAFF
TRBD1	TRBV3-1	15	medium-sized	TRBJ2-7	TGTGCCAGCAGCCTCAGACAGGGGGCGAGGTTGGAGCAGTACTTC	CASSLRQGARLEQYF
-	TRBV9	17	many	TRBJ2-3	TGTGCCAGCAGCGCCGCCGCAGCGGCCCGAGGTACAGATACGCAGTATTTT	CASSAAAAARGTDTQYF
TRBD1	TRBV10-3	14	many	TRBJ2-7	TGTGCCATCAGTGAGGGAGACAGGGTCGGCGAGCAGTACTTC	CAISEGDRVGEQYF
TRBD1	TRBV6-5	16	many	TRBJ1-3	TGTGCCAGCAGCCGGGACAGGGTCGCTAGTAGGAACACCATATATTTT	CASSRDRVASRNTIYF
-	TRBV28	10	many	TRBJ1-5	TGTGCCCGTGTCGAAGCGCCCCAGCATTTT	CARVEAPQHF
-	TRBV5-8	17	many	TRBJ2-5	TGTGCCAGCAGCTTGACCTCGGCTAGGGGGGGTCAAGAGACCCAGTACTTC	CASSLTSARGGQETQYF
TRBD1	TRBV29-1	15	many	TRBJ2-1	TGCAGCATTTCTACGGACAGGGGGGCCTACAATGAGCAGTTCTTC	CSISTDRGAYNEQFF
TRBD2	TRBV4-1	17	many	TRBJ2-3	TGCGCCAGCAGCCAAGTAAAAGCGGGGGGGCCAGAAGATACGCAGTATTTT	CASSQVKAGGPEDTQYF
-	TRBV5-5	14	many	TRBJ1-1	TGTGCCAGCAGCTTGGCCCTTTCGAACACTGAAGCTTTCTTT	CASSLALSNTEAFF
-	TRBV10-1	14	medium-sized	TRBJ2-7	TGCGCCAGCAGTAACGGGGGACCCCCCTACGAGCAGTACTTC	CASSNGGPPYEQYF
TRBD2	TRBV5-1	16	many	TRBJ2-1	TGCGCCAGCAGCCTGCAATTGCGGGGGGGGGACAATGAGCAGTTCTTC	CASSLQLRGGDNEQFF
-	TRBV12-3/TRBV12-4	15	many	TRBJ2-2	TGTGCCAGCAGTTTAGTTCTGGGTCTCACCGGGGAGCTGTTTTTT	CASSLVLGLTGELFF
-	TRBV12-3/TRBV12-4	13	many	TRBJ2-5	TGTGCCAGCAGTTATGGGGTTCCAGAGACCCAGTACTTC	CASSYGVPETQYF
-	TRBV20-1	11	many	TRBJ2-2	TGCAGTGCTCCTAACACCGGGGAGCTGTTTTTT	CSAPNTGELFF
TRBD1	TRBV5-1	14	many	TRBJ2-7	TGCGCCAGCAGAACCGGGACAGGGGACTACGAGCAGTACTTC	CASRTGTGDYEQYF
TRBD2	TRBV29-1	11	many	TRBJ2-3	TGCAGCGGGGGGAGGGTAGATACGCAGTATTTT	CSGGRVDTQYF
-	TRBV28	13	many	TRBJ2-3	TGTGCCAGCAGTTTCCAGACTTCACATACGCAGTATTTT	CASSFQTSHTQYF
-	TRBV5-1	15	many	TRBJ2-2	TGCGCCAGCAGCGTAACAGCGACGGACACCGGGGAGCTGTTTTTT	CASSVTATDTGELFF
TRBD2	TRBV20-1	15	many	TRBJ2-7	TGCAGTGCTAGAGATCTTAGCGGGGGTGTGAAAGAGCAGTACTTC	CSARDLSGGVKEQYF
-	TRBV5-1	13	many	TRBJ2-7	TGCGCCAGCAGCTTGGAAATACACTACGAGCAGTACTTC	CASSLEIHYEQYF
-	TRBV12-3/TRBV12-4	15	many	TRBJ2-3	TGTGCCAGCTCAGTTTGGGCAGGGAGCACAGATACGCAGTATTTT	CASSVWAGSTDTQYF
-	TRBV2	16	many	TRBJ2-6	TGTGCCAGCAGAATCGTTGGCCTCTCTGGGGCCAACGTCCTGACTTTC	CASRIVGLSGANVLTF
-	TRBV11-2	13	many	TRBJ1-6	TGTGCCAGCAGCCCCCTCAGGGAAGGACCCCTCCACTTT	CASSPLREGPLHF
TRBD1	TRBV2	14	many	TRBJ1-2	TGTGCCAGCACCGCGGGAGGGGGCTATTATGGCTACACCTTC	CASTAGGGYYGYTF
TRBD2	TRBV5-1	18	many	TRBJ2-1	TGCGCCAGCAGCTCGGGACTAGCGGGGGCCCGACGTTACAATGAGCAGTTCTTC	CASSSGLAGARRYNEQFF
-	TRBV7-6	19	many	TRBJ1-5	TGTGCCAGCAGCCAAAGACCAACAGGTTCAGGGTGGAACAATCAGCCCCAGCATTTT	CASSQRPTGSGWNNQPQHF
-	TRBV20-1	15	many	TRBJ2-1	TGCAGTGCTAGAGGAGGGACACACTCCGGGAATGAGCAGTTCTTC	CSARGGTHSGNEQFF
-	TRBV6-6	15	many	TRBJ1-5	TGTGCCAGCAGTCTGGACAGAGGTAGCAATCAGCCCCAGCATTTT	CASSLDRGSNQPQHF
-	TRBV29-1	13	many	TRBJ2-1	TGCAGCGTTGATGGGAGGACACCAGATGAGCAGTTCTTC	CSVDGRTPDEQFF
-	TRBV5-1	14	many	TRBJ1-1	TGCGCCAGCAGCTTGGGGCCGGCGAACACTGAAGCTTTCTTT	CASSLGPANTEAFF
TRBD1	TRBV28	14	many	TRBJ2-7	TGTGCCAGCAAGGCGACAGGGTCCTTACTCGAGCAGTACTTC	CASKATGSLLEQYF
-	TRBV12-3/TRBV12-4	14	many	TRBJ2-5	TGTGCCAGCAGTTCCCCGGGGAGGGGGGAGACCCAGTACTTC	CASSSPGRGETQYF
TRBD1	TRBV11-2	15	many	TRBJ2-2	TGTGCCAGCAGCTTAAGACAGGGGTTCACCGGGGAGCTGTTTTTT	CASSLRQGFTGELFF
-	TRBV20-1	14	-	TRBJ1-1	TGCAGTGCTAGAGATCCCAGGGGGAACACTGAAGCTTTCTTT	CSARDPRGNTEAFF
-	TRBV29-1	11	many	TRBJ1-2	TGCAGCGTCTTCCGGGGGGCTGGCTACACCTTC	CSVFRGAGYTF
TRBD1	TRBV7-9	14	many	TRBJ1-1	TGTGCCAGCAGTCGACAGGGTGGATACACTGAAGCTTTCTTT	CASSRQGGYTEAFF
-	TRBV25-1	13	many	TRBJ2-7	TGTGCCAGCAGCGGATTCCCCCTCTACGAGCAGTACTTC	CASSGFPLYEQYF
TRBD1	TRBV5-1	17	many	TRBJ1-2	TGCGCCAGCAGCCCGAAGCGACCAGGGGGGACGAGCTATGGCTACACCTTC	CASSPKRPGGTSYGYTF
TRBD2	TRBV20-1	16	many	TRBJ2-3	TGCAGTGCTAGCGCCCTTAGCGGGGGGACAACAGATACGCAGTATTTT	CSASALSGGTTDTQYF
TRBD1	TRBV28	15	many	TRBJ2-2	TGTGCCAGCAGTCATCGACAGGGGGTCTCCGGGGAGCTGTTTTTT	CASSHRQGVSGELFF
-	TRBV12-3/TRBV12-4	16	many	TRBJ1-5	TGTGCCAGCAGTGAACCGACCGGGACCGGCAATCAGCCCCAGCATTTT	CASSEPTGTGNQPQHF
-	TRBV24-1	15	many	TRBJ2-7	TGTGCCACCAGTGACCCCCGCCGGTCTTCCTACGAGCAGTACTTC	CATSDPRRSSYEQYF
-	TRBV5-1	14	many	TRBJ2-1	TGCGCCAGCAGAGGGGGAAATTCCTACAATGAGCAGTTCTTC	CASRGGNSYNEQFF
-	TRBV20-1	14	few	TRBJ2-7	TGCAGTGCCACAGGCGGGACAGACCAATACGAGCAGTACTTC	CSATGGTDQYEQYF
-	TRBV20-1	14	many	TRBJ2-5	TGCAGTGCTAGAGATCCCGGGGCAGGAGAGACCCAGTACTTC	CSARDPGAGETQYF
TRBD2	TRBV20-1	14	many	TRBJ2-5	TGCAGTGCTAGGGGACTAGCGGGGGAGGAGACCCAGTACTTC	CSARGLAGEETQYF
-	TRBV20-1	15	many	TRBJ1-5	TGCAGTGCTGTGGACAGTATTAGCTACAATCAGCCCCAGCATTTT	CSAVDSISYNQPQHF
TRBD2	TRBV5-1	16	many	TRBJ2-7	TGCGCCAGCAGCCGGACTAGCGGGGGGGACTCCTACGAGCAGTACTTC	CASSRTSGGDSYEQYF
-	TRBV7-6	14	few	TRBJ2-7	TGTGCCAGCAGCTCACCCAATGAAAACGGCGAGCAGTACTTC	CASSSPNENGEQYF
-	TRBV7-2	17	many	TRBJ2-2	TGTGCCAGCAGCTTACAGAGCGCGCCGGGGGCCGCCGGGGAGCTGTTTTTT	CASSLQSAPGAAGELFF
-	TRBV6-5	17	many	TRBJ2-7	TGTGCCAGCAGTTACTCGGGGGCAGCATGGACGACCTACGAGCAGTACTTC	CASSYSGAAWTTYEQYF
-	TRBV14	15	many	TRBJ2-2	TGTGCCAGCAGCCAAGATTTTATCATCACCGGGGAGCTGTTTTTT	CASSQDFIITGELFF